These 18 T cell receptor beta chains came from one sample sequenced in a study of T cells in Graves' hyperthyroidism and ophthalmopathy. It was RNA transcripts that yielded the amplified TCR beta CDR3 regions. A first-round RT-PCR of the TCR CDR3 used the HTBI primer set. TCRdb passed the multiplex PCR reads through MiXCR, listing each CDR3 protein once. The sample contains tens of thousands of distinct CDR3 sequences, around half of which appear only once. Sequencing used blood. Receptor source: a man aged 40-49 years with Graves' ophthalmopathy.

The genes are TRBV7-9 and TRBJ2-7, with 9 bases fitting TRBD1. V dropped 5 bases and J dropped 5; count of bases not matched to a gene: 7. The CDR3 has 14 residues. Germline values: CDR1 SEHNR, CDR2 FQNEAQ (reference sequence). The CDR3 reads CASSPRDRDHEQYF. The CDR3 nucleotides read TGTGCCAGCAGCCCCCGGGACAGGGACCACGAGCAGTACTTC.

The V call is TRBV20-1, the J call TRBJ2-1, with TRBD1 matching over 8 bases. Germline CDR1 and CDR2: DFQATT and SNEGSKA (reference sequence). J lost 4 bases, V lost 1 base, and 6 bases had no gene match. The CDR3 covers 15 residues. The CDR3 spells CSARASGQEYNEQFF. The CDR3 coding sequence is TGCAGTGCTAGAGCGTCGGGACAGGAATACAATGAGCAGTTCTTC.

As regards this clonotype: Its ends do not fully match the called genes, so a read error is possible. The chain has TRBV24-1 and TRBJ2-1; a weak D match, TRBD2 (5 bases). From germline, CDR1 is KGHDR and CDR2 SFDVKD. The CDR3 has 15 amino acids. CDR3 region: CASSDGSSHYDEQFF. The CDR3 DNA follows: TGTGCCAGCAGTGATGGGAGTTCCCACTACGACGAGCAGTTCTTC.

This rearrangement joins TRBV20-1 to TRBJ2-3, with no clear D. This CDR3 is built from 12 residues. CDR1 is DFQATT and CDR2 is SNEGSKA in the germline V gene (reference sequence). Trimming cost V 6 bases and J 3 bases, with 10 bases left between them. CDR3 residues: CSAVGGTDTQYF. CDR3 in DNA: TGCAGTGCCGTTGGTGGGACAGATACGCAGTATTTT.

By proportion, this clonotype is medium-sized. This CDR3 reads CASSLGGEQYF. In nucleotides, the CDR3 is TGCGCCAGCAGCTTGGGTGGGGAGCAGTACTTC. The V gene is TRBV5-1, the J gene TRBJ2-7; D is undetermined. V lost 0 bases to trimming and J lost 7 bases, with 5 bases between them. CDR3 length equals 11 residues. In germline, CDR1 is SGHRS, CDR2 YFSETQ.

In the case of this clonotype: A junction end diverges from the germline sequence, so it may reflect a read error. CDR3 region: CASSQVTEAGGRF. Here the CDR3 DNA reads TGTGCCAGCAGCCAAGTAACGGAGGCAGGGGGACGTTTT. The J gene is TRBJ1-5, the V gene TRBV14; 7 bases are shared with TRBD1. Germline V lookup: CDR1 SGHDN, CDR2 FVKESK. There are 13 residues in the CDR3.

The chain combines TRBV10-3 with TRBJ1-4, with a possible D match to TRBD1 (6 bases). Germline loops: CDR1 ENHRY, CDR2 SYGVKD. The V end lost 9 bases, the J end lost 6 bases, and 11 bases lay between the germline ends. This CDR3 is built from 12 residues. The CDR3, as DNA: TGTGCCATAGGGGGTCGAGATGAAAAACTGTTTTTT. Protein product: CAIGGRDEKLFF.

This chain links TRBV25-1 with TRBJ2-1; no firm D call. The germline CDR1 and CDR2 sequences are MGHDK and SYGVNS. This CDR3 region has 14 residues. Trimming stripped 6 bases from V and 7 bases from J, with 16 bases between. CDR3 protein: CASSFAPGRNEQFF. In nucleotides, the CDR3 is TGTGCCAGCAGCTTTGCCCCAGGTAGAAATGAGCAGTTCTTC. Full variable domain (outside the CDR3, taken from reference TRBV25-1 and TRBJ2-1): EADIYQTPRYLVIGTGKKITLECSQTMGHDKMYWYQQDPGMELHLIHYSYGVNSTEKGDLSSESTVSRIRTEHFPLTLESARPSHTSQYLCASSFAPGRNEQFFGPGTRLTVL.

V is TRBV5-5 and J is TRBJ2-2, with D perhaps given as TRBD1 or TRBD2 (5 bases each). Trimming stripped 0 bases from V and 7 bases from J, with 28 bases between. This CDR3 is 20 amino acids long. Germline lookup yields CDR1 SGHKS and CDR2 YYEKEE (reference sequence). Here the CDR3 reads CASSLVGDAAYEQCFGELFF. In DNA form, the CDR3 reads TGTGCCAGCAGCTTGGTAGGGGACGCTGCCTACGAGCAGTGCTTCGGGGAGCTGTTTTTT.

Comment on this clonotype: An end of the junction differs from the germline gene, which may be a read error. This chain uses TRBV7-9 with TRBJ2-3; 10 bases align to TRBD2. This CDR3 has 16 residues. Germline CDR1 reads SEHNR; CDR2 reads FQNEAQ (reference sequence). CDR3 nucleotide sequence: TGTGCCAGCAGCGAGAGGACTAGCGGACGCACAGATACGCAGTGTTTT. This sequence encodes CASSERTSGRTDTQCF.

This clonotype was detected ten times or more. V is TRBV3-1 and J is TRBJ2-5; unclear D gene. V lost 5 bases, J lost 5 bases, and 6 bases lay in between. The CDR3 covers 11 residues. Germline V gene sequence: CDR1 LGHDT, CDR2 YNNKEL (reference sequence). The CDR3 loop reads CASSSWETQYF. Here the CDR3 DNA reads TGTGCCAGCAGCAGCTGGGAGACCCAGTACTTC.

Comments on this clonotype: This may be a read error: a much more frequent sequence differs by one nucleotide. The genes are TRBV6-5 and TRBJ1-4, with D possibly matching TRBD1 (6 bases). CDR1 and CDR2 (germline): MNHEY, SVGAGI. The CDR3 length is 18 residues. The DNA of the CDR3 is TGTGCCAGCAGTTACTCGACTCTTGAGGGCTTCAGGGGTGAAAAACTGCTTTTT. Protein: CASSYSTLEGFRGEKLLF.

This clonotype is termed medium-sized. This sequence joins TRBV2 and TRBJ1-6, with TRBD1 as a possible D gene (5 bases). The V end lost 6 bases, the J end lost 10 bases, and 16 bases lay between the germline ends. The germline V gene encodes CDR1 SNHLY and CDR2 FYNNEI. The CDR3 sequence is 14 residues long. The CDR3 DNA reads TGTGCCAGCAGGGAAAGTAGGGGAGGCTCACCCCTCCACTTT. Protein: CASRESRGGSPLHF.

The chain joins TRBV5-1 to TRBJ2-7; TRBD1 might be the D (6 bases). CDR1 SGHRS and CDR2 YFSETQ come from the germline V gene. CDR3 length: 16 residues. V lost 0 bases to trimming and J lost 6 bases, with 19 bases between them. CDR3 nucleotides: TGCGCCAGCAGCTTGGGAATGGGCAGGGGTGTCGCCGAGCAGTACTTC. This encodes CASSLGMGRGVAEQYF.

Many counts were recorded for this clonotype. V is TRBV20-1 and J is TRBJ1-1; no clear D gene. The V end lost 3 bases, the J end lost 11 bases, and 16 bases lay between the germline ends. The CDR3 has 12 residues. Germline values: CDR1 DFQATT, CDR2 SNEGSKA (reference sequence). The DNA of the CDR3 is TGCAGTGCTAGCGGCCCACTTGAGGTGGCTTTCTTT. Its translation is CSASGPLEVAFF.

This clonotype was detected ten times or more. The chain recombines TRBV4-2 with TRBJ2-3, with D hard to call. The germline V and J ends were trimmed by 0 bases and 2 bases, with 9 bases remaining between them. CDR3 length equals 15 residues. The germline CDR1 and CDR2 sequences are LGHNA and YNFKEQ. The CDR3 nucleotides are TGTGCCAGCAGCCAAGATCAATACAACACAGATACGCAGTATTTT. This sequence encodes CASSQDQYNTDTQYF.

This clonotype was seen once. J is TRBJ1-1 and V is TRBV10-3; D unclear. Germline assignment: CDR1 ENHRY and CDR2 SYGVKD. The CDR3 totals 12 residues. The V gene lost 2 bases and the J gene lost 9 bases, with 10 bases spanning the gap. The CDR3 sequence: CAISEAESKAFF. The DNA of the CDR3 is TGTGCCATCAGTGAGGCGGAGTCAAAAGCTTTCTTT.

The rearrangement links TRBV10-3 to TRBJ2-1, with 13 bases aligning to TRBD2. Germline V lookup: CDR1 ENHRY, CDR2 SYGVKD. The CDR3 spans 16 residues. The trim removed 6 bases at V and 2 bases at J, leaving 4 bases unmatched. Written as DNA, the CDR3 is TGTGCCATCAGCTGGGGGACTAGCGGGACCTACAATGAGCAGTTCTTC. It translates to CAISWGTSGTYNEQFF.